A single sample is the source of the 22 T cell receptor beta chains below, sequenced in a study of T cells in Graves' hyperthyroidism and ophthalmopathy. Amplification of TCR beta CDR3 regions was performed using RNA transcripts as template. Using the HTBI primer set, a first-round RT-PCR was run on the TCR CDR3. Each CDR3 protein is one row after TCRdb ran MiXCR on the multiplex PCR reads. Altogether hundreds of thousands of distinct CDR3 sequences are present, 30% to 40% being singletons, with the ten largest covering less than 40%. Sequenced input: blood. The receptors stem from a woman in her forties with Graves' hyperthyroidism.

This clonotype turned up a few times. V and J are TRBV25-1 and TRBJ2-7; 7 bases are a match to TRBD1. Unmatched junction bases numbered 10, after V lost 6 bases and J lost 5 bases. CDR1 and CDR2 from the germline V gene are MGHDK and SYGVNS. The CDR3 consists of 14 residues. CDR3 coding DNA: TGTGCCAGCAGCCAAGAACAGGGGTCTGACGAGCAGTACTTC. It specifies CASSQEQGSDEQYF.

This clonotype was picked up a small number of times. The chain is built from TRBV9 and TRBJ1-2; possible D gene TRBD1, 5 bases. The germline gives CDR1 SGDLS, CDR2 YYNGEE. This CDR3 contains 15 residues. Trimming pared 0 bases from V and 6 bases from J, leaving 15 bases between. Here the CDR3 DNA reads TGTGCCAGCAGCGTAGCCGGCCGCGGGGGAGATGGCTACACCTTC. It is translated as CASSVAGRGGDGYTF.

This clonotype came up a few times. The chain links TRBV27 to TRBJ2-7, with a weak D call TRBD2 (5 bases). This CDR3 is 14 amino acids long. The germline V gene has CDR1 MNHEY and CDR2 SMNVEV (reference sequence). Trimming took 8 bases from V and 1 from J, leaving 15 bases between them. The CDR3: CASRGSWESYEQYF. CDR3 coding DNA: TGTGCCAGCCGCGGGTCCTGGGAGTCCTACGAGCAGTACTTC.

This rearrangement joins TRBV14 to TRBJ2-3; D is ambiguous. V dropped 3 bases and J dropped 2 bases, with 3 bases sitting between them. The CDR3 runs to 12 residues. CDR1 is SGHDN, CDR2 FVKESK, per germline. CDR3 residues: CASSQVTDTQYF. In nucleotides, the CDR3 is TGTGCCAGCAGCCAGGTCACAGATACGCAGTATTTT.

The chain has TRBV10-3 and TRBJ2-5, with TRBD2 matching over 13 bases. Germline values: CDR1 ENHRY, CDR2 SYGVKD. The CDR3 spans 15 residues. Germline trimming cut 6 bases from V and 0 bases from J; bases unmatched to any gene: 1. CDR3 coding DNA: TGTGCCATCAGCGGGACTAGCGGGAACCAAGAGACCCAGTACTTC. Protein sequence: CAISGTSGNQETQYF.

The chain is built from TRBV5-4 and TRBJ1-1, with D tentatively TRBD1 (5 bases). The germline CDR1 and CDR2 sequences are SGHNT and YYREEE (reference sequence). CDR3 length equals 14 residues. Trimming removed 7 bases at V and 4 bases at J, with 17 bases between. The CDR3 is CASSPGGTGTEAFF. DNA for the CDR3: TGTGCCAGCTCACCCGGTGGGACCGGCACTGAAGCTTTCTTT.

For this clonotype: This clone may be a read error of a much larger clone one base away. The rearrangement links TRBV9 to TRBJ2-7; D ambiguous. The CDR3 spans 15 residues. CDR1 is SGDLS, CDR2 YYNGEE, per germline. In nucleotides, the CDR3 is TGTGCCAGCAGCGTAGTCCCCACCAGCGAAGGCGAGAAGTACTTC. Translated: CASSVVPTSEGEKYF.

The chain has TRBV2 and TRBJ1-5; D not certain. V dropped 3 bases and J dropped 6 bases, with 12 bases sitting between them. The CDR3 spans 14 residues. Germline V gene lookup returns CDR1 SNHLY and CDR2 FYNNEI. For the CDR3, the DNA is TGTGCCAGCAGTGAGGGGTTCTGGAGTCAGCCCCAGCATTTT. It is translated as CASSEGFWSQPQHF.

In its sample, this clonotype was seen a few times. The V and J genes are TRBV6-5 and TRBJ1-1, with TRBD1 identical over 7 bases. The ends lost 2 bases at V and 11 bases at J; junction bases unmatched: 8. Germline-derived CDR1 and CDR2 are MNHEY and SVGAGI. The CDR3 consists of 13 residues. CDR3 in DNA: TGTGCCAGCAGTTACAGTTTCGGAGGGGGCGCTTTCTTT. Its translation: CASSYSFGGGAFF.

This clonotype was recorded many times. V usage is TRBV20-1 and J usage is TRBJ1-3; 9 bases are a match to TRBD1. Germline CDR1 reads DFQATT; CDR2 reads SNEGSKA (reference sequence). The junction had 7 bases not matched to a gene; V was cut back by 7 bases and J by 3 bases. The CDR3 totals 14 residues. CDR3 sequence (DNA): TGCAGTGGTCGGGACAGGGAATTTGGAAACACCATATATTTT. This gives the protein CSGRDREFGNTIYF.

Only one count was recorded for this clonotype. It may be a read error: a sequence one base away is much more abundant. The chain has TRBV14 and TRBJ2-5, with D perhaps TRBD2 (6 bases). V shed 2 bases and J shed 4 bases, with 11 bases lying between them. Germline-derived CDR1 and CDR2 are SGHDN and FVKESK. This CDR3 is 14 amino acids long. The CDR3 DNA sequence: TGTGCCAGCAGCCAACTAGCGAACCGAGAGACCCAGTACTTC. Residues: CASSQLANRETQYF.

The rearrangement links TRBV7-9 to TRBJ1-5; D is perhaps TRBD1 (5 bases). V was trimmed by 5 bases and J by 2 bases, leaving 19 bases between them. This CDR3 contains 17 residues. Germline assignment: CDR1 SEHNR and CDR2 FQNEAQ (reference sequence). The CDR3: CASSPGGRVGGNQPQHF. Written as DNA, the CDR3 is TGTGCCAGCAGCCCGGGCGGCAGGGTAGGGGGCAATCAGCCCCAGCATTTT.

This clonotype is a singleton in its sample. The chain links TRBV7-2 to TRBJ2-7; a possible D gene is TRBD1 (5 bases). The germline V and J ends were trimmed by 1 base and 4 bases, with 11 bases remaining between them. The CDR3 is made up of 14 amino acids. The germline V gene has CDR1 SGHTA and CDR2 FQGNSA. CDR3 residues: CASSLEGRWYEQYF. As DNA, the CDR3 is TGTGCCAGCAGCTTAGAGGGGCGATGGTACGAGCAGTACTTC.

This clonotype was seen repeatedly, ten times or more. The J gene is TRBJ2-5, the V gene TRBV20-1; 8 bases map to TRBD2. Germline V gene lookup returns CDR1 DFQATT and CDR2 SNEGSKA (reference sequence). The ends lost 6 bases at V and 3 bases at J; junction bases unmatched: 9. The CDR3 consists of 14 residues. The CDR3 DNA reads TGCAGTGCAAACGGGGGGGCCCTTGAAGAGACCCAGTACTTC. It yields the protein CSANGGALEETQYF.

CDR3 nucleotides: TGTGCCAGCAGCTTAGTGACAGGGTCCGCTGAAGCTTTCTTT. It is translated as CASSLVTGSAEAFF. This chain joins TRBV13 and TRBJ1-1, with 7 bases that match TRBD1. This CDR3 contains 14 residues. Losses at the gene ends were 1 base for V and 6 bases for J; bases not matched to a gene: 5. Germline CDR1 and CDR2: PRHDT and FYEKMQ (reference sequence).

Details on this clonotype: At one of its ends the junction is not consistent with the germline gene, which may arise from a read error. The chain uses TRBV10-3 and TRBJ2-2; 7 bases are shared with TRBD2. Germline V gene data show CDR1 as ENHRY and CDR2 as SYGVKD. CDR3 length: 10 amino acids. The CDR3 loop is CAIRSGELLF. CDR3 bases: TGTGCCATCAGGAGCGGGGAGCTGCTTTTT.

In the case of this clonotype: The junction and the germline gene differ at one end; a read error may be behind it. This rearrangement joins TRBV6-5 to TRBJ1-6, with 8 bases lining up with TRBD1. Germline V gives CDR1 MNHEY, CDR2 SVGAGI. The CDR3 is 15 residues long. The CDR3 bases are TGTGCCAGCAGTTTGCAGGGGGCAGTGGCTTCACCCTTCCGCTTT. Encoded protein: CASSLQGAVASPFRF.

The rearrangement links TRBV9 to TRBJ1-1, with a possible D match to TRBD1 (6 bases). The CDR3 totals 13 residues. Trimming took 4 bases from V and 3 from J, leaving 10 bases between them. Germline CDR1 is SGDLS and CDR2 is YYNGEE. The CDR3 protein is CASSHREDTEAFF. The CDR3, as DNA: TGTGCCAGCAGCCACAGGGAGGACACTGAAGCTTTCTTT.

The table lists this clonotype with a few counts. The rearrangement links TRBV7-8 to TRBJ1-5; D is perhaps TRBD1 (5 bases). The CDR3 has 17 residues. Trimming left V 4 bases short and J 3 bases short, with 19 bases between. CDR1 SGHVS and CDR2 FQNEAQ come from the germline V gene. CDR3 nucleotide sequence: TGTGCCAGCAGCTCACTTCGGGGGAAAGTCGTCAATCAGCCCCAGCATTTT. Protein sequence: CASSSLRGKVVNQPQHF.

V gene TRBV7-8 combines with J gene TRBJ1-5; D not certain. This CDR3 is built from 15 residues. V was clipped by 11 bases and J by 2 bases, with 19 bases between them. In germline, CDR1 is SGHVS, CDR2 FQNEAQ. The CDR3 sequence: CAWSRQAGGNQPQHF. For the CDR3, the DNA is TGTGCCTGGAGCAGGCAGGCGGGTGGCAATCAGCCCCAGCATTTT.

The chain joins TRBV27 to TRBJ1-2; D unclear. Per the germline V gene, CDR1 is MNHEY and CDR2 is SMNVEV (reference sequence). The CDR3 is 15 amino acids. Trimming cost V 0 bases and J 0 bases, with 8 bases left between them. CDR3 region: CASSLSISPNYGYTF. In DNA form, the CDR3 reads TGTGCCAGCAGTTTATCAATTTCCCCTAACTATGGCTACACCTTC.

Concerning this clonotype itself: The junction departs from the called germline gene at one end, perhaps through a read error. The chain joins TRBV10-3 to TRBJ1-6, with TRBD1 matching over 7 bases. The CDR3 spans 18 residues. CDR1 ENHRY and CDR2 SYGVKD come from the germline V gene. The CDR3 loop is CASSYWFGTDGYNSPLHF. CDR3 coding DNA: TGTGCCAGCAGTTACTGGTTCGGGACAGACGGCTATAATTCACCCCTCCACTTT.